A selection of T cell receptor beta chains follows, all from one sample in a study of blood T cell repertoires in COVID-19. Some clones are missing from TCRdb's copy, which holds only in-frame ones; the method was immunoSEQ multiplex PCR. The data hold almost 350,000 clones, with about 92% observed a single time. The sample was peripheral blood. The receptors here all came from a woman aged 55-70 years with COVID-19, enrolled during active disease. Both conserved end residues are part of each CDR3. A D gene is named only where the DNA matches it firmly. Expanded clones get a size class; other rows say once, few or many, or leave the size out.

CDR3aa: CASSYRPGKGNQPQHF
CDR3nt: TGTGCCAGCAGTTACCGGCCGGGGAAGGGCAATCAGCCCCAGCATTTT
j_gene: TRBJ1-5
d_gene: NA
v_gene: TRBV6-2/TRBV6-3
abundance: NA

CDR3aa: CASSPARGWNTEAFF
CDR3nt: TGTGCCAGCAGTCCCGCCCGAGGGTGGAACACTGAAGCTTTCTTT
j_gene: TRBJ1-1
d_gene: NA
v_gene: TRBV27
abundance: NA

CDR3aa: CASRNGGSNEKLFF
CDR3nt: TGTGCCAGCAGAAACGGAGGGTCTAATGAAAAACTGTTTTTT
j_gene: TRBJ1-4
d_gene: NA
v_gene: TRBV6-6
abundance: NA

CDR3aa: CASSPFTGSNLRVGEAFF
CDR3nt: TGCGCCAGCAGCCCATTCACCGGGTCCAATCTCAGGGTAGGAGAAGCTTTCTTT
j_gene: TRBJ1-1
d_gene: NA
v_gene: TRBV5-1
abundance: NA

CDR3aa: CASSPRTGGSYEQYF
CDR3nt: TGTGCCAGCAGTCCCCGGACAGGGGGCTCCTACGAGCAGTACTTC
j_gene: TRBJ2-7
d_gene: TRBD1
v_gene: TRBV28
abundance: NA

CDR3aa: CASSGQHKTYEQYF
CDR3nt: TGTGCCAGCAGCGGACAGCACAAAACCTACGAGCAGTACTTC
j_gene: TRBJ2-7
d_gene: NA
v_gene: TRBV6-5
abundance: NA

CDR3aa: CATNLYGGMNTEAFF
CDR3nt: TGTGCCACCAACCTTTACGGCGGGATGAACACTGAAGCTTTCTTT
j_gene: TRBJ1-1
d_gene: NA
v_gene: TRBV28
abundance: NA

CDR3aa: CASSLNRAGVKTEAFF
CDR3nt: TGTGCCAGCAGCCTGAACCGGGCGGGGGTGAAGACTGAAGCTTTCTTT
j_gene: TRBJ1-1
d_gene: NA
v_gene: TRBV16
abundance: NA

CDR3aa: CASSDAGTKQETQYF
CDR3nt: TGCGCCAGCAGTGACGCAGGGACAAAACAAGAGACCCAGTACTTC
j_gene: TRBJ2-5
d_gene: NA
v_gene: TRBV10-2
abundance: many

CDR3aa: CASSQDREIGYTF
CDR3nt: TGCGCCAGCAGCCAGGACAGGGAGATTGGCTACACCTTC
j_gene: TRBJ1-2
d_gene: TRBD1
v_gene: TRBV5-1
abundance: NA

CDR3aa: CASSDGAGRKLNTEAFF
CDR3nt: TGTGCCAGCAGTGATGGTGCGGGGCGGAAACTCAACACTGAAGCTTTCTTT
j_gene: TRBJ1-1
d_gene: NA
v_gene: TRBV6-1
abundance: NA

CDR3aa: CASSQDLRRGGRDTQYF
CDR3nt: TGTGCCAGCAGCCAAGATTTAAGGCGGGGGGGGAGAGATACGCAGTATTTT
j_gene: TRBJ2-3
d_gene: TRBD2
v_gene: TRBV4-2
abundance: NA

CDR3aa: CATSDTPGQGGIGELFF
CDR3nt: TGTGCCACCAGTGATACCCCGGGACAGGGGGGGATCGGGGAGCTGTTTTTT
j_gene: TRBJ2-2
d_gene: TRBD1
v_gene: TRBV24-1
abundance: NA

CDR3aa: CASSQGRVNSPLHF
CDR3nt: TGTGCCAGCAGCCAAGGCCGCGTAAATTCACCCCTCCACTTT
j_gene: TRBJ1-6
d_gene: NA
v_gene: TRBV3-1/TRBV3-2
abundance: once

CDR3aa: CASRAGAFTDTQYF
CDR3nt: TGTGCCAGCCGAGCGGGGGCCTTCACAGATACGCAGTATTTT
j_gene: TRBJ2-3
d_gene: TRBD2
v_gene: TRBV2
abundance: NA

CDR3aa: CAWSGGRRGTEAFF
CDR3nt: TGTGCCTGGAGTGGTGGCCGACGGGGCACTGAAGCTTTCTTT
j_gene: TRBJ1-1
d_gene: NA
v_gene: TRBV30
abundance: NA

CDR3aa: CASSQDWTGGTEAFF
CDR3nt: TGTGCCAGCAGCCAAGACTGGACAGGGGGGACTGAAGCTTTCTTT
j_gene: TRBJ1-1
d_gene: TRBD1
v_gene: TRBV3-1/TRBV3-2
abundance: once

CDR3aa: CASSLGTGSWRGYGYTF
CDR3nt: TGTGCCAGCAGCTTGGGGACAGGGAGCTGGAGGGGTTATGGCTACACCTTC
j_gene: TRBJ1-2
d_gene: TRBD1
v_gene: TRBV7-8
abundance: NA

CDR3aa: CASSESGGGASTDTQYF
CDR3nt: TGCGCCAGCAGTGAGTCGGGCGGGGGGGCCTCCACAGATACGCAGTATTTT
j_gene: TRBJ2-3
d_gene: TRBD2
v_gene: TRBV10-1
abundance: NA

CDR3aa: CASSPSGGLTDTQYF
CDR3nt: TGTGCCAGCAGCCCGAGCGGGGGTCTCACAGATACGCAGTATTTT
j_gene: TRBJ2-3
d_gene: TRBD2
v_gene: TRBV3-1/TRBV3-2
abundance: NA

CDR3aa: CASSQNQGNQPQHF
CDR3nt: TGTGCCAGCAGCCAAAATCAGGGGAATCAGCCCCAGCATTTT
j_gene: TRBJ1-5
d_gene: NA
v_gene: TRBV4-2
abundance: NA

CDR3aa: CASSVGGGLETQYF
CDR3nt: TGTGCCAGCAGCGTAGGAGGAGGGTTAGAGACCCAGTACTTC
j_gene: TRBJ2-5
d_gene: NA
v_gene: TRBV9
abundance: NA